This TCR beta chain derives from a study of blood T cells in healthy people across ages. Germline lookup yields CDR1 SEHNR and CDR2 FQNEAQ (reference sequence). V was clipped by 6 bases and J by 7 bases; unmatched bases: 8. This CDR3 region has 13 residues. General study results and limits: The recorded TCR beta diversity per million T cells decreased in a roughly linear manner with age. The lack of PBMC sorting stopped any conclusive naive versus antigen-experienced comparison.

The second PCR ran about 6 to 11 cycles with a sample-barcoded 5' primer and J-beta primers. Tagging of each cDNA molecule was performed by a template-switch adaptor with 12 random nucleotides. Each CDR3 protein gets one entry after TCRdb re-called the 5' RACE reads with MiXCR. Among hundreds of thousands of distinct CDR3 sequences listed, 58% were seen once. With respect to this clonotype: The antigen remains unidentified.

The sequencing sample was made of blood. The chain is built from TRBV7-9 and TRBJ2-5, with 7 bases matching TRBD1. The origin of this receptor is a man younger than 40 in good health. The DNA for the CDR3 is TGTGCCAGCAGTTCAACAGGGGTGGCGACCCAGTACTTC. Translating gives CASSSTGVATQYF. Together with reference TRBV7-9 and TRBJ2-5, the CDR3 gives the full variable domain: DTGVSQNPRHKITKRGQNVTFRCDPISEHNRLYWYRQTLGQGPEFLTYFQNEAQLEKSRLLSDRFSAERPKGSFSTLEIQRTEQGDSAMYLCASSSTGVATQYFGPGTRLLVL.